The 32 T cell receptor beta chains below were found in one sample sequenced in a study of blood T cells in healthy people across ages. Sample-barcoded 5' priming and a J-beta primer mix drove a second PCR of 7 to 11 cycles. TCRdb reprocessed the 5' RACE reads via MiXCR and lists one record per CDR3 protein. This sample has approximately 690,000 distinct CDR3 sequences; around 54% occur once, and the top ten carry around 37%. The source material was blood. These receptors were obtained from a man between 60 and 75 years old in good health.

This chain joins TRBV9 and TRBJ1-2, with D unresolved. Germline V gene lookup returns CDR1 SGDLS and CDR2 YYNGEE. Trimming stripped 3 bases from V and 2 bases from J, with 8 bases between. The CDR3 covers 13 residues. DNA for the CDR3: TGTGCCAGCAGCGGCGACGGGAACTATGGCTACACCTTC. Translation gives CASSGDGNYGYTF.

In this sample, this clonotype turned up a few times. The rearrangement links TRBV9 to TRBJ2-2, with D maybe TRBD2 (6 bases). V lost 0 bases and J lost 4, with 16 bases in between. CDR1 is SGDLS and CDR2 is YYNGEE in the germline V gene. The CDR3 length is 17 residues. As DNA, the CDR3 is TGTGCCAGCAGCGTAGTGGTCGGAGGGGCTGGCACCGGGGAGCTGTTTTTT. It encodes CASSVVVGGAGTGELFF.

V is TRBV11-2 and J is TRBJ2-3; possibly TRBD2 for D (6 bases). The germline V and J ends were trimmed by 2 bases and 0 bases, with 9 bases remaining between them. This CDR3 is 15 amino acids long. Germline V gene lookup returns CDR1 SGHAT and CDR2 FQNNGV. The CDR3 is CASSLTAGSTDTQYF. The CDR3 region has the DNA TGTGCCAGCAGCTTAACGGCGGGGAGCACAGATACGCAGTATTTT.

The rearrangement joins TRBV29-1 to TRBJ2-1, with D perhaps being TRBD1 or TRBD2 (5 bases each). Trimming stripped 7 bases from V and 7 bases from J, with 17 bases between. Looked up from germline, CDR1 is SQVTM and CDR2 is ANQGSEA. The CDR3 consists of 13 residues. CDR3 bases: TGCAGCGGTGGTCGTGAGGGGCGGAATGAGCAGTTCTTC. Its protein is CSGGREGRNEQFF.

The chain combines TRBV3-1 with TRBJ2-7; TRBD2 is a possible D gene (5 bases). Germline CDR1 and CDR2: LGHDT and YNNKEL (reference sequence). Trimming took off 0 bases at V and 7 bases at J, with 16 bases between the two ends. The CDR3 has 15 residues. The DNA of the CDR3 is TGTGCCAGCAGCCAAGATATGGGAGTTTCACGGGAGCAGTACTTC. Its translation is CASSQDMGVSREQYF.

This clonotype was counted only a few times. The gene calls are TRBV6-5 and TRBJ1-5; weak D call: TRBD1 (6 bases). The germline CDR1 and CDR2 sequences are MNHEY and SVGAGI. V lost 4 bases to trimming and J lost 5 bases, with 6 bases between them. The CDR3 is 12 residues long. The CDR3: CASSSGDQPQHF. The CDR3 DNA reads as TGTGCCAGCAGTTCAGGGGATCAGCCCCAGCATTTT.

The V and J genes are TRBV12-3 or TRBV12-4 and TRBJ2-4; D gene uncertain. V was cut by 5 bases and J by 0 bases, with 11 bases left in between. The CDR3 sequence is 15 residues long. The CDR3 region is CASSDLGGAKNIQYF. The CDR3 DNA reads TGTGCCAGCAGTGATTTGGGCGGAGCCAAAAACATTCAGTACTTC.

The sample holds a few counts of this clonotype. The chain uses TRBV6-1 and TRBJ1-1, with 7 positions matching TRBD1. The junction had 1 base not matched to a gene; V was cut back by 5 bases and J by 7 bases. This CDR3 spans 11 amino acids. CDR1 MNHNS and CDR2 SASEGT come from the germline V gene. In DNA form, the CDR3 reads TGTGCCAGCAGTTGGGACAGTGAAGCTTTCTTT. Its translation is CASSWDSEAFF.

This clonotype was counted a few times. The CDR3: CSCRFGGTEAFF. Written as DNA, the CDR3 is TGCAGCTGCCGTTTCGGTGGCACTGAAGCTTTCTTT. This chain links TRBV29-1 with TRBJ1-1; D is ambiguous. V gave up 8 bases and J gave up 4 bases, with 14 bases separating them. The CDR3 is 12 amino acids. CDR1 SQVTM and CDR2 ANQGSEA come from the germline V gene.

This clonotype has more than one count but fewer than ten. The V call is TRBV5-1, the J call TRBJ2-5; D uncertain. Deletions cut 4 bases from V and 2 bases from J, with 15 bases between. The CDR3 has 15 residues. Germline V gives CDR1 SGHRS, CDR2 YFSETQ. The CDR3 loop is CASSQGTQKQETQYF. DNA of the CDR3: TGCGCCAGCAGCCAAGGAACCCAGAAGCAAGAGACCCAGTACTTC. The variable domain in full, with the rest retrieved from reference TRBV5-1 and TRBJ2-5, is KAGVTQTPRYLIKTRGQQVTLSCSPISGHRSVSWYQQTPGQGLQFLFEYFSETQRNKGNFPGRFSGRQFSNSRSEMNVSTLELGDSALYLCASSQGTQKQETQYFGPGTRLLVL.

The genes are TRBV27 and TRBJ1-6; 10 nucleotides align to TRBD1. V trimming: 3 bases; J trimming: 0 bases; junction bases outside the gene matches: 8. The CDR3 contains 19 residues. Looked up from germline, CDR1 is MNHEY and CDR2 is SMNVEV (reference sequence). The CDR3 is CASSLATGGSSSYNSPLHF. CDR3 bases: TGTGCCAGCAGTTTGGCGACAGGGGGCTCGAGCTCCTATAATTCACCCCTCCACTTT.

The J gene is TRBJ2-3, the V gene TRBV6-1; 9 bases fit TRBD1. The CDR3 covers 14 residues. Germline CDR1 reads MNHNS; CDR2 reads SASEGT. V lost 7 bases and J lost 4; bases outside the gene matches: 6. Here the CDR3 DNA reads TGTGCCAGCATAAGGGACAGGGATGCAGATACGCAGTATTTT. It is translated as CASIRDRDADTQYF.

The rearrangement joins TRBV27 to TRBJ2-1, with D maybe TRBD1 (6 bases). V shed 0 bases and J shed 5 bases, with 11 bases lying between them. The CDR3 totals 15 residues. Germline lookup yields CDR1 MNHEY and CDR2 SMNVEV (reference sequence). CDR3: CASSLSWGRHNEQFF. Written as DNA, the CDR3 is TGTGCCAGCAGTTTATCGTGGGGGCGTCACAATGAGCAGTTCTTC.

This clonotype has just a few counts. The CDR3 region has the DNA TGCAGTGCTACCCCGGGACAGGGATATAATTCACCCCTCCACTTT. Translated: CSATPGQGYNSPLHF. This sequence joins TRBV20-1 and TRBJ1-6; 9 bases agree with TRBD1. V shed 4 bases and J 4 bases; nucleotides not matched to a gene: 5. This CDR3 is built from 15 residues. Germline V gives CDR1 DFQATT, CDR2 SNEGSKA (reference sequence).

This clonotype was counted only a few times. This chain connects TRBV7-2 to TRBJ2-7; D tentatively fits TRBD1 or TRBD2 (5 bases each). Germline CDR1 SGHTA, CDR2 FQGNSA. The V end lost 6 bases, the J end lost 5 bases, and 23 bases lay between the germline ends. The CDR3 totals 16 residues. CDR3 DNA sequence: TGTGCCAGCAGGGGACGGGTAGGACTGACTGGGGACGAGCAGTACTTC. Its translation is CASRGRVGLTGDEQYF.

This clonotype was observed a few times. V gene TRBV7-2 combines with J gene TRBJ2-1; weak D call: TRBD2 (6 bases). V was cut by 5 bases and J by 9 bases, with 14 bases left in between. The CDR3 is made up of 13 amino acids. CDR1 is SGHTA and CDR2 is FQGNSA in the germline V gene. The DNA of the CDR3 is TGTGCCAGCAGCCCTCCGGGGGATGGTGAGCAGTTCTTC. Amino acids: CASSPPGDGEQFF.

Points on this clonotype: This may be a read error: a much more frequent sequence differs by one nucleotide. This sequence joins TRBV29-1 and TRBJ2-1; tentative D call: TRBD2 (6 bases). In germline, CDR1 is SQVTM, CDR2 ANQGSEA. The CDR3 totals 14 residues. As DNA, the CDR3 is TGCAGCGTTGAAGCTAGCGACTCCTACAATAAGCAGTTCTTC. Translation gives CSVEASDSYNKQFF.

The chain carries TRBV5-8 and TRBJ2-1, with D hard to call. V lost 0 bases to trimming and J lost 5 bases, with 3 bases between them. The CDR3 covers 12 residues. Germline values: CDR1 SGHTS, CDR2 YDEGEE. As DNA, the CDR3 is TGTGCCAGCAGCTTGGAGAACAATGAGCAGTTCTTC. Its translation: CASSLENNEQFF.

The rearrangement joins TRBV29-1 to TRBJ2-1, with unresolved D. Trimming removed 4 bases from V and 5 bases from J, with 12 bases in between. The CDR3 is 13 amino acids. Per the germline V gene, CDR1 is SQVTM and CDR2 is ANQGSEA. This CDR3 reads CSVGKALHNEQFF. The CDR3 region has the DNA TGCAGCGTTGGGAAGGCCCTACACAATGAGCAGTTCTTC.

This clonotype came up a few times. This chain uses TRBV27 with TRBJ2-3; D is uncertain. The CDR3 spans 14 residues. The V end was cut by 6 bases, the J end by 6 bases, with 16 bases between. Germline values: CDR1 MNHEY, CDR2 SMNVEV (reference sequence). Here the CDR3 reads CASSQSWTLDTQYF. As DNA, the CDR3 is TGTGCCAGCAGCCAATCCTGGACGTTGGATACGCAGTATTTT.

In its sample, this clonotype was seen once. The chain couples TRBV24-1 to TRBJ2-7; 8 nucleotides match TRBD2. Germline CDR1 and CDR2: KGHDR and SFDVKD. V lost 0 bases and J lost 7; bases outside the gene matches: 10. This CDR3 is 16 amino acids long. CDR3 bases: TGTGCCACCAGTGATTTGGCGGGGGGCAAGGTCAATGAGCAGTACTTC. It is translated as CATSDLAGGKVNEQYF.

The chain recombines TRBV11-3 with TRBJ2-4, with D possibly TRBD2 on 6 matching bases. The DNA matches TRBJ2-5 better at its end, which makes the J call doubtful. This CDR3 is built from 15 residues. Germline loops: CDR1 SGHNT, CDR2 YENEEA. CDR3: CASSLGSGEEETQYF. The CDR3 nucleotides read TGTGCCAGCAGCTTAGGATCGGGGGAGGAAGAGACCCAGTACTTC.

The V gene is TRBV24-1, the J gene TRBJ2-5; D is unresolved. CDR1 KGHDR and CDR2 SFDVKD come from the germline V gene. CDR3 length: 13 amino acids. The germline V and J ends were trimmed by 9 bases and 5 bases, with 15 bases remaining between them. The CDR3 protein is CATQPGELETQYF. For the CDR3, the DNA is TGTGCCACCCAACCCGGTGAGCTGGAGACCCAGTACTTC.

The chain couples TRBV6-6 to TRBJ1-2; the D gene is possibly TRBD1 (6 bases). The germline V gene encodes CDR1 MNHNY and CDR2 SVGAGI (reference sequence). V lost 8 bases and J lost 5, with 15 bases in between. CDR3 length: 13 amino acids. The CDR3 DNA is TGTGCCAGCGGGGAAGGGGGGGGGTATGGCTACACCTTC. Its translation: CASGEGGGYGYTF.

This clonotype was observed a few times. The rearrangement joins TRBV3-1 to TRBJ2-1; TRBD2 aligns across 8 bases. The CDR3 is 17 amino acids. Trimming cost V 0 bases and J 4 bases; bases outside gene matches: 8. Germline CDR1 reads LGHDT; CDR2 reads YNNKEL (reference sequence). As DNA, the CDR3 is TGTGCCAGCAGCCAAGATGGTGGACTAGCCCAGTACAATGAGCAGTTCTTC. It yields the protein CASSQDGGLAQYNEQFF.

A few counts support this clonotype. This rearrangement joins TRBV25-1 to TRBJ2-5; D gene uncertain. CDR1 and CDR2 (germline): MGHDK, SYGVNS. This CDR3 contains 13 residues. V lost 1 base to trimming and J lost 5 bases, with 8 bases between them. CDR3 amino acids: CASSESHKETQYF. CDR3 DNA sequence: TGTGCCAGCAGTGAATCCCATAAGGAGACCCAGTACTTC.

The gene calls are TRBV3-1 and TRBJ2-1; D not certain. Germline loops: CDR1 LGHDT, CDR2 YNNKEL (reference sequence). Trimming shortened V by 1 base and J by 3 bases, and 10 bases separated the two germline ends. The CDR3 length is 15 residues. CDR3 residues: CASSQAPANYNEQFF. The CDR3 coding sequence is TGTGCCAGCAGCCAAGCACCTGCTAACTACAATGAGCAGTTCTTC.

This sequence joins TRBV11-2 and TRBJ1-1; D perhaps matches TRBD1 (5 bases). The CDR3 consists of 15 residues. V lost 8 bases, J lost 2 bases, and 18 bases lay in between. CDR1 is SGHAT and CDR2 is FQNNGV in the germline V gene. This CDR3 is CASEGFRHLNTEAFF. Written as DNA, the CDR3 is TGTGCCAGCGAGGGGTTCCGACACCTTAACACTGAAGCTTTCTTT.

CDR3 protein: CASSLFGQASGYTF. CDR3 coding DNA: TGTGCCAGCAGCCTCTTCGGTCAGGCATCCGGCTACACCTTC. The chain recombines TRBV3-1 with TRBJ1-2, with D uncertain. The CDR3 loop spans 14 amino acids. Looked up from germline, CDR1 is LGHDT and CDR2 is YNNKEL (reference sequence). With 4 bases removed from V and 8 bases from J, the gap between germline ends came to 17 bases.

This clonotype was seen just once. CDR3 nucleotide sequence: TGTGCCAGCACTTCCACCTCGAGCGGGGGGGATACGCAGTATTTT. This encodes CASTSTSSGGDTQYF. The rearrangement joins TRBV6-6 to TRBJ2-3; TRBD2 matches 9 bases. Germline values: CDR1 MNHNY, CDR2 SVGAGI (reference sequence). Trimming removed 7 bases from V and 6 bases from J; junction bases left unmatched: 11. The CDR3 extends over 15 amino acids.

For this clonotype: A read error may produce the germline difference seen at one junction end. This chain links TRBV20-1 with TRBJ2-1, with 10 bases that match TRBD1. The germline V gene encodes CDR1 DFQATT and CDR2 SNEGSKA (reference sequence). The CDR3 loop spans 15 amino acids. This CDR3 reads CSANSPGTGDNGQFF. CDR3 sequence (DNA): TGCAGTGCTAATAGCCCCGGGACAGGGGACAATGGGCAGTTCTTC.

This chain connects TRBV7-2 to TRBJ2-4, with TRBD1 matching 11 bases. The J call is uncertain, as TRBJ2-7 better fits the DNA end. The CDR3 sequence is 14 residues long. From germline, CDR1 is SGHTA and CDR2 FQGNSA. The CDR3 loop reads CASSSDRGPYEQYF. CDR3 nucleotide sequence: TGTGCCAGCAGCTCGGACAGGGGGCCATACGAGCAGTACTTC.